The 5 T cell receptor beta chains below come from one sample, sequenced in a study of blood T cell repertoires in COVID-19 (dated by TCRdb to about 2020). Library creation used the immunoSEQ multiplex PCR assay. In TCRdb, the immuneACCESS table is reduced to in-frame sequences with V and J assigned. These tables do not hold every clone; where another copy was compared, an unresolved V gene accounts for under half, and the others remain unexplained. The sample includes around 40,000 clones, with over 70% observed a single time. Approximately 25% of the sample is in the top ten clones. Sequenced: peripheral blood. These receptors were taken from a man in his forties or fifties with active or convalescent COVID-19.

The chain has TRBV7-2 and TRBJ2-7; 7 bases are a match to TRBD2. Germline loops: CDR1 SGHTA, CDR2 FQGNSA. The CDR3 contains 13 residues. V trimming: 5 bases; J trimming: 7 bases; junction bases outside the gene matches: 8. The CDR3 region is CASSRDAAGEQYF. Here the CDR3 DNA reads TGTGCCAGCAGCCGGGACGCAGCGGGAGAGCAGTACTTC.

In the case of this clone: No DNA is shown, since the ends of the CDR3 on it are uncertain; the CDR3 is the one TCRdb lists. This chain links TRBV28 with TRBJ2-1; TRBD1, the table's D call, lacks a check against the DNA. Germline V gives CDR1 MDHEN, CDR2 SYDVKM. The length of the CDR3 is 17 amino acids, counting both ends. The CDR3 spells CASSFFGQAGSYNEQFF.

The rearrangement uses TRBV2 and TRBJ1-2, with 9 bases that match TRBD1. Germline lookup yields CDR1 SNHLY and CDR2 FYNNEI. Unmatched junction bases numbered 7, after V lost 3 bases and J lost 8 bases. The CDR3 is made up of 14 amino acids. CDR3 amino acids: CASSDSGTGNGYTF. CDR3 DNA: TGTGCCAGCAGTGACTCCGGGACAGGGAACGGCTACACCTTC.

The chain recombines TRBV19 with TRBJ2-7, with D possibly TRBD1 on 5 matching bases. The CDR3 has 13 residues. Looked up from germline, CDR1 is LNHDA and CDR2 is SQIVND (reference sequence). Trimming stripped 5 bases from V and 1 base from J, with 9 bases between. As DNA, the CDR3 is TGTGCCAGTAGTGGGCAGGGTTCCTACGAGCAGTACTTC. Its translation is CASSGQGSYEQYF.

The rearrangement joins TRBV11-2 to TRBJ2-3, with a tentative D call TRBD1 (5 bases). The CDR3 sequence is 17 residues long. CDR1 and CDR2 from the germline V gene are SGHAT and FQNNGV. V was clipped by 2 bases and J by 1 base, with 16 bases between them. The CDR3 DNA is TGTGCCAGCAGCTTAAGGTCAGGGATGGGCGGCACAGATACGCAGTATTTT. Amino acids: CASSLRSGMGGTDTQYF.